These 18 T cell receptor beta chains share one sample of origin, sequenced in a study of blood T cells in healthy people across ages. It was with a sample-barcoded 5' primer and a J-beta primer mix that a second PCR of about 6 to 11 cycles was run. TCRdb re-analysed the 5' RACE reads in MiXCR, keeping a single row per CDR3 protein. The sample contains over 750,000 distinct CDR3 sequences, roughly 25% of which appear only once. These same records also appear under a second study, on T cells of mothers and their children.

Material for sequencing was blood. Source of these receptors: a boy aged 5-17 years in good health.

On this clonotype: At one of its ends the junction is not consistent with the germline gene, which may arise from a read error. The chain combines TRBV29-1 with TRBJ2-3; D is undetermined. Germline-derived CDR1 and CDR2 are SQVTM and ANQGSEA. The CDR3 extends over 11 amino acids. CDR3 sequence reads: CGGGSTDTQYF. The CDR3 DNA is TGTGGCGGCGGTTCCACAGATACGCAGTATTTT.

The chain joins TRBV7-9 to TRBJ2-5, with D unresolved. V was clipped by 4 bases and J by 5 bases, with 8 bases between them. CDR3 size: 12 residues. Germline V CDR1 and CDR2: SEHNR, FQNEAQ (reference sequence). CDR3 loop: CASSSFTETQYF. Written as DNA, the CDR3 is TGTGCCAGCAGCTCCTTTACTGAGACCCAGTACTTC.

This clonotype has more than one count but fewer than ten. At one end, the junction sequence differs from germline, possibly due to a read error. The chain carries TRBV24-1 and TRBJ2-5; D is undetermined. Per germline, CDR1 KGHDR and CDR2 SFDVKD. The CDR3 is 13 amino acids. CDR3 DNA sequence: TGTGCCACCAGTGACGATACCCAGGAGACCCAATACTTC. The encoded protein is CATSDDTQETQYF.

This sequence joins TRBV20-1 and TRBJ2-4, with no clear D. Germline assignment: CDR1 DFQATT and CDR2 SNEGSKA (reference sequence). The ends were cut back, 5 bases at V and 0 bases at J, with 14 bases in the middle. The CDR3 loop spans 15 amino acids. CDR3 region: CSASSGLRAKNIQYF. CDR3 coding DNA: TGCAGTGCTTCCTCCGGCCTCAGAGCCAAAAACATTCAGTACTTC.

This clonotype came up a few times. V and J are TRBV29-1 and TRBJ1-4; D call uncertain. V was cut by 1 base and J by 4 bases, with 7 bases left in between. Germline V gives CDR1 SQVTM, CDR2 ANQGSEA. The CDR3 length is 13 residues. The CDR3 spells CSVEAGINEKLFF. The CDR3 coding sequence is TGCAGCGTTGAAGCGGGGATTAATGAAAAACTGTTTTTT. Together with reference TRBV29-1 and TRBJ1-4, the CDR3 gives the full variable domain: SAVISQKPSRDICQRGTSLTIQCQVDSQVTMMFWYRQQPGQSLTLIATANQGSEATYESGFVIDKFPISRPNLTFSTLTVSNMSPEDSSIYLCSVEAGINEKLFFGSGTQLSVL.

This clonotype was observed once. The chain recombines TRBV7-2 with TRBJ2-1; TRBD1 agrees at 7 bases. The germline V gene encodes CDR1 SGHTA and CDR2 FQGNSA. V lost 6 bases to trimming and J lost 8 bases; unmatched junction nucleotides: 13. There are 15 residues in the CDR3. In DNA, the CDR3 is TGTGCCAGCAGAGCGAGACAGGGAGTTAACGATGAGCAGTTCTTC. It specifies CASRARQGVNDEQFF.

This clonotype was seen a handful of times. The chain couples TRBV20-1 to TRBJ1-1, with no clear D. Per germline, CDR1 DFQATT and CDR2 SNEGSKA (reference sequence). V was cut by 0 bases and J by 0 bases, with 11 bases left in between. The CDR3 sequence is 15 residues long. The CDR3 nucleotides are TGCAGTGCTAGAGATGCAAGTGGGATGAACACTGAAGCTTTCTTT. Amino acid sequence: CSARDASGMNTEAFF.

This clonotype has only a few counts. This rearrangement joins TRBV20-1 to TRBJ2-1, with 10 bases that match TRBD2. The V and J ends lost 5 bases and 10 bases, in that order; junction bases with no gene match: 5. The CDR3 contains 12 residues. Germline CDR1 reads DFQATT; CDR2 reads SNEGSKA (reference sequence). The CDR3 sequence: CSAQGTSEEQFF. CDR3 sequence (DNA): TGCAGTGCTCAGGGGACTAGCGAGGAGCAGTTCTTC.

This clonotype came up many times. CDR3: CSVVGSYEQYF. CDR3 DNA: TGCAGCGTTGTTGGCTCCTACGAGCAGTACTTC. The J gene is TRBJ2-7, the V gene TRBV29-1; D unclear. The germline V and J ends were trimmed by 4 bases and 0 bases, with 4 bases remaining between them. The CDR3 has 11 amino acids. In germline, CDR1 is SQVTM, CDR2 ANQGSEA.

This clonotype turned up a few times. The genes are TRBV6-2 or TRBV6-3 and TRBJ2-3; D remains unclear. Deletions cut 2 bases from V and 2 bases from J, with 14 bases between. CDR3 length: 16 amino acids. The germline V gene has CDR1 MNHEY and CDR2 SVGEGT. The CDR3 nucleotides read TGTGCCAGCAGTTACCCACCAGAGCGACCCACAGATACGCAGTATTTT. Protein product: CASSYPPERPTDTQYF.

The chain is built from TRBV11-2 and TRBJ1-1; D not certain. Germline CDR1 SGHAT, CDR2 FQNNGV. V dropped 2 bases and J dropped 6 bases, with 10 bases sitting between them. The CDR3 extends over 13 amino acids. The CDR3 DNA reads as TGTGCCAGCAGCTTACAAGGAAGGTCTGAAGCTTTCTTT. Amino acids: CASSLQGRSEAFF.

In its sample, this clonotype was seen a few times. V gene TRBV27 combines with J gene TRBJ2-6; maybe TRBD1 (6 bases). The germline V and J ends were trimmed by 1 base and 1 base, with 8 bases remaining between them. Per germline, CDR1 MNHEY and CDR2 SMNVEV (reference sequence). The CDR3 extends over 16 amino acids. The CDR3 DNA reads TGTGCCAGCAGTTTATTTAGGGGGTCTGGGGCCAACGTCCTGACTTTC. This translates into CASSLFRGSGANVLTF.

This clonotype was observed a few times. The chain is built from TRBV7-9 and TRBJ1-2; D is ambiguous. V was shortened by 1 base and J by 4 bases, with 7 bases between the two germline ends. The germline CDR1 and CDR2 sequences are SEHNR and FQNEAQ (reference sequence). The CDR3 spans 13 residues. CDR3: CASSLEAVYGYTF. For the CDR3, the DNA is TGTGCCAGCAGCTTAGAGGCAGTCTATGGCTACACCTTC.

This rearrangement joins TRBV29-1 to TRBJ2-5; the D is unclear. This CDR3 has 10 residues. Trimming cost V 7 bases and J 5 bases, with 8 bases left between them. CDR1 SQVTM and CDR2 ANQGSEA come from the germline V gene. The CDR3, as DNA: TGCAGCGCTGGGGATGAGACCCAGTACTTC. As protein: CSAGDETQYF.

This clonotype was recorded only once. The chain has TRBV11-1 and TRBJ1-1; TRBD1 might be the D (6 bases). Germline CDR1 reads SGHAT; CDR2 reads FQDESV (reference sequence). CDR3 length equals 13 residues. V was cut by 5 bases and J by 6 bases, with 13 bases left in between. This chain's CDR3 is CASSQRGDPEAFF. The DNA for the CDR3 is TGTGCCAGCAGCCAGAGGGGGGACCCTGAAGCTTTCTTT.

This clonotype was seen more than once but under ten times. The chain has TRBV3-1 and TRBJ2-3; 7 bases are shared with TRBD2. The CDR3 is 15 amino acids. Trimming took 4 bases from V and 1 from J; bases not matched to a gene: 5. CDR1 and CDR2 from the germline V gene are LGHDT and YNNKEL (reference sequence). CDR3 amino acids: CASSRSTSGTDTQYF. In DNA form, the CDR3 reads TGTGCCAGCAGCCGCTCTACTAGCGGCACAGATACGCAGTATTTT.

This clonotype was seen a few times. The chain joins TRBV5-1 to TRBJ2-1; D gene ambiguous. V was shortened by 0 bases and J by 5 bases, with 9 bases between the two germline ends. There are 14 residues in the CDR3. Germline V CDR1 and CDR2: SGHRS, YFSETQ. CDR3 sequence (DNA): TGCGCCAGCAGCTTGGTTGACGCACACAATGAGCAGTTCTTC. It translates to CASSLVDAHNEQFF.

The chain uses TRBV11-2 and TRBJ2-5, with 10 bases aligning to TRBD2. The J call could be wrong; TRBJ2-1 is a better fit for the DNA end. Germline V gene lookup returns CDR1 SGHAT and CDR2 FQNNGV. This CDR3 is 15 amino acids long. CDR3 sequence (DNA): TGTGCCAGCAGCTTAGTTGCTAGCGGGGGCAATGAGCAGTTCTTC. Translated: CASSLVASGGNEQFF.